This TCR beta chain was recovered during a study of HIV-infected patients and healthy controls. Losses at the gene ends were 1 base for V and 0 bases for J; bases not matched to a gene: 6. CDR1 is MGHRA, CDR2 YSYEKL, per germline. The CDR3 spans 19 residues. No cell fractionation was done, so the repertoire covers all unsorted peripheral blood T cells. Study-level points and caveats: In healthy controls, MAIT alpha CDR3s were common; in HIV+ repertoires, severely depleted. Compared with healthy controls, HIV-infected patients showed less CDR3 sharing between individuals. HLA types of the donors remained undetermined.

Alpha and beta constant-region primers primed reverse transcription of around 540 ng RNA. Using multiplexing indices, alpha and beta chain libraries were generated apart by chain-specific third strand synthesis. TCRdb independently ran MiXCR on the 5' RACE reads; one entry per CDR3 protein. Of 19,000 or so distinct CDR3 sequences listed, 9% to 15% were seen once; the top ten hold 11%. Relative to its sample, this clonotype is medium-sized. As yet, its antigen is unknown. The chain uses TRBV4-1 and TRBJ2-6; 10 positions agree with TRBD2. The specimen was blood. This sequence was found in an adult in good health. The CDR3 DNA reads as TGCGCCAGCAGCCAAGTTCGGACTAGCGGAATCTCTGGGGCCAACGTCCTGACTTTC. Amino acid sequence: CASSQVRTSGISGANVLTF.